The T cell receptor (beta chain) under discussion was sequenced for a study of OX40 agonist ivuxolimab in advanced cancers. Overall study: Three dose-escalation patients had partial responses: one with hepatocellular carcinoma and two with cutaneous melanoma. Findings and caveats of the study: Clonal expansion among partial responders at 0.1-3.0 mg/kg ranked near the lowest. The study found that CD8+ T cells averaged more expanded clones than CD4+.

About this clone itself: Its antigen is currently unknown.

Method: immunoSEQ multiplex PCR; TCRdb's copy keeps in-frame clones and lacks some. The sample has about 80,000 clones, over 80% seen once. Individuals having autoimmune disease history or systemic immunosuppression were not enrolled. The source of this sequence is an adult with an advanced solid tumor such as melanoma, head and neck, liver or kidney cancer. Sequencing used CD4+ or CD8+ T cells sorted from blood, obtained in a trial of the OX40 agonist ivuxolimab.

CDR3 sequence: CAWSVGTGDEQYF. CDR3 nucleotide sequence: TGTGCCTGGAGTGTAGGGACAGGGGACGAGCAGTACTTC. The V call is TRBV30, the J call TRBJ2-7, with 10 bases that match TRBD1. This CDR3 has 13 amino acids. Germline trimming cut 0 bases from V and 5 bases from J; bases unmatched to any gene: 1. Germline V gene data show CDR1 as GTSNPN and CDR2 as SVGIG (reference sequence).